This TCR beta chain was observed in a study of T cell responses to AZD1222 COVID-19 vaccine. Generated by immunoSEQ multiplex PCR, the TCRdb table keeps only in-frame clones and is missing some. Of around 150,000 clones detected, roughly 92% appear once; the ten largest clones hold about 1.3%. This CDR3 has 14 residues. Germline loops: CDR1 SGHTA, CDR2 FQGNSA. With 1 base removed from V and 0 bases from J, the gap between germline ends came to 4 bases. Material: peripheral blood, obtained on day 0 of AZD1222 vaccination. The chain recombines TRBV7-2 with TRBJ1-3; D is undetermined. This clonotype was sampled from an adult in good health. The CDR3 DNA reads TGTGCCAGCAGCTTAGAATTCTCTGGAAACACCATATATTTT. Translating gives CASSLEFSGNTIYF.